The clone carrying this T cell receptor beta chain has at least ten counts. The antigen is unknown. Via MiXCR, TCRdb re-called the RACE reads, giving one row per CDR3 protein. The sample contains 70,000 to 90,000 distinct CDR3 sequences, 10% to 13% of which appear only once. The CDR3 has 13 residues. Germline V gene lookup returns CDR1 MNHNY and CDR2 SVGAGI (reference sequence). Trimming shortened V by 5 bases and J by 7 bases, and 12 bases separated the two germline ends. Time point: patch test 3, about 24 weeks after DPC sensitization. The treatment: therapeutic diphenylcyclopropenone sensitization with weekly scalp DPC. Alopecia patients between 18 and 70 years old and suitable for DPC were used as donors. This sample stems from a study of human T cells and chemical hapten exposure. Turning to the study itself: DPC at 0.01% went onto the upper back in patch tests, read at 6 days.

Overall study findings and caveats: Having alopecia, the donors may differ immunologically from healthy people. Controls had significantly fewer large CDR3 similarity clusters than were formed by expanded TCRs.

Sample: whole blood, taken in connection with sensitization to the hapten diphenylcyclopropenone (DPC). The source is a woman aged 45-65 years with alopecia areata. Some clones in this sample may be carry-over from other donors' samples. The chain combines TRBV6-6 with TRBJ2-1; D perhaps matches TRBD2 (6 bases). CDR3 in amino acids: CASSPLAVNEQFF. The CDR3, as DNA: TGTGCCAGCAGTCCACTAGCTGTTAATGAGCAGTTCTTC.